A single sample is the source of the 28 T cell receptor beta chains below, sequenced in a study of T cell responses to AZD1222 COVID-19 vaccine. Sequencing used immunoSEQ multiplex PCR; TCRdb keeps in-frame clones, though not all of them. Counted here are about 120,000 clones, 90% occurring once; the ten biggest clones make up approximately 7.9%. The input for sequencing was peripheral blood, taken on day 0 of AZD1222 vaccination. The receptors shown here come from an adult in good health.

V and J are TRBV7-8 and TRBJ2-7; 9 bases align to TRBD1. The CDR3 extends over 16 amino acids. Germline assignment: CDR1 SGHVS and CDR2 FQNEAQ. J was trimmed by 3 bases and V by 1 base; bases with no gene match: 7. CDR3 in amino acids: CASSLGRTGESYEQYF. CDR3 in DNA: TGTGCCAGCAGCTTAGGTCGGACAGGGGAAAGCTACGAGCAGTACTTC.

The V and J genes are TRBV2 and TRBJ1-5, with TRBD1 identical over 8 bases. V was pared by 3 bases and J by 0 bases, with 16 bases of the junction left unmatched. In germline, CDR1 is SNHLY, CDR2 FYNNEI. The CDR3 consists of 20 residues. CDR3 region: CASSDAPGQVNWYSNQPQHF. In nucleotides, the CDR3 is TGTGCCAGCAGTGATGCCCCGGGACAGGTTAACTGGTATAGCAATCAGCCCCAGCATTTT.

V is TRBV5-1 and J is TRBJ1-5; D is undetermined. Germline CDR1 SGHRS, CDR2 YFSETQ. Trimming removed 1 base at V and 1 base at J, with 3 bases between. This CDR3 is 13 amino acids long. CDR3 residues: CASSLYSNQPQHF. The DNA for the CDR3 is TGCGCCAGCAGCTTGTACAGCAATCAGCCCCAGCATTTT.

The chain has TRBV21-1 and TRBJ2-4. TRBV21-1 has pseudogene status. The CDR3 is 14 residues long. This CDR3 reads CARIPPPGPPYSDF. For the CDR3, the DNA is TGTGCCAGGATCCCTCCCCCCGGACCCCCATACTCGGACTTC.

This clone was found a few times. In DNA form, the CDR3 reads TGCGCCAGCAGCCCTAACGGCCCGGCGGGTGAGACCCAGTACTTC. This gives the protein CASSPNGPAGETQYF. The chain joins TRBV5-1 to TRBJ2-5; D is perhaps TRBD2 (5 bases). V was trimmed by 4 bases and J by 5 bases, leaving 18 bases between them. This CDR3 is 15 amino acids long. Germline V gives CDR1 SGHRS, CDR2 YFSETQ.

The CDR3: CASSPTVNGGYTF. For the CDR3, the DNA is TGTGCCAGCAGTCCGACAGTCAACGGGGGCTACACCTTC. J is TRBJ1-2 and V is TRBV6-5; TRBD1 is a possible D gene (5 bases). V was trimmed by 5 bases and J by 8 bases, leaving 15 bases between them. Germline values: CDR1 MNHEY, CDR2 SVGAGI. This CDR3 contains 13 residues.

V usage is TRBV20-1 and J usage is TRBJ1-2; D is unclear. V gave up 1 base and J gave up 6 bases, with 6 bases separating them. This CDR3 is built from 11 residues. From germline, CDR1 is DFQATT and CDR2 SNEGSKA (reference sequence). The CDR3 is CSARAGHGYTF. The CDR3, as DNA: TGCAGTGCTAGAGCGGGCCATGGCTACACCTTC.

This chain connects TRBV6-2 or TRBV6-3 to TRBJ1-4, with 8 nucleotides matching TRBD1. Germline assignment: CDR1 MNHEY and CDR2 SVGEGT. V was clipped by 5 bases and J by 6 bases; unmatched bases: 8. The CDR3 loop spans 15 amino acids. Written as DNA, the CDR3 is TGTGCCAGCAGTCCGACGCAGGGGGCGGATGAAAAACTGTTTTTT. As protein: CASSPTQGADEKLFF.

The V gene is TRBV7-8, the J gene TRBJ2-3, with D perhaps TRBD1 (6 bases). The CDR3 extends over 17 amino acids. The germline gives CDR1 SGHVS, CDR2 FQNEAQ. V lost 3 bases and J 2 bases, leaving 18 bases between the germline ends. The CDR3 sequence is CASSFRPADRITDTQYF. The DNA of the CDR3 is TGTGCCAGCAGCTTCCGCCCCGCGGACAGAATCACAGATACGCAGTATTTT.

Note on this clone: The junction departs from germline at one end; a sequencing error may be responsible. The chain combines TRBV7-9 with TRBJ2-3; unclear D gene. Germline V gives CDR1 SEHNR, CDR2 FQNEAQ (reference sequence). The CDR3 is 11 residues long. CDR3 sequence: CASSPEMSEHF. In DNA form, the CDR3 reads TGTGCCAGCAGCCCGGAGATGAGCGAGCATTTT.

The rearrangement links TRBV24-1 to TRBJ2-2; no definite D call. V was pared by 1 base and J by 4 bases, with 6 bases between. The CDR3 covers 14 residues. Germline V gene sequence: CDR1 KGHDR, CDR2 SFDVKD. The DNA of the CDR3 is TGTGCCACCAGTGATTTAGGTTCCACCGGGGAGCTGTTTTTT. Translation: CATSDLGSTGELFF.

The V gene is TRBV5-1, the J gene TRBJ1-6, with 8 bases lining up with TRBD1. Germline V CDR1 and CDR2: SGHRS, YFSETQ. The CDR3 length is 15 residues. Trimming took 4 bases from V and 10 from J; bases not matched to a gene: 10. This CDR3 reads CASSKDRAERSPLHF. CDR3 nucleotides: TGCGCCAGCAGCAAGGACAGGGCGGAGAGGTCACCCCTCCACTTT. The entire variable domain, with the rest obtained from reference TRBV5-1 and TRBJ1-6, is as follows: KAGVTQTPRYLIKTRGQQVTLSCSPISGHRSVSWYQQTPGQGLQFLFEYFSETQRNKGNFPGRFSGRQFSNSRSEMNVSTLELGDSALYLCASSKDRAERSPLHFGNGTRLTVT.

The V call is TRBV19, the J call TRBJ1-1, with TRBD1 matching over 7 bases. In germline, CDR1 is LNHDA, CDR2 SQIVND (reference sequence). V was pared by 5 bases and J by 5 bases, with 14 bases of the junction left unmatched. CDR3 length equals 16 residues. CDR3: CASSSDRAHERTEAFF. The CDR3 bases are TGTGCCAGTAGTTCTGACAGGGCGCATGAGAGGACTGAAGCTTTCTTT.

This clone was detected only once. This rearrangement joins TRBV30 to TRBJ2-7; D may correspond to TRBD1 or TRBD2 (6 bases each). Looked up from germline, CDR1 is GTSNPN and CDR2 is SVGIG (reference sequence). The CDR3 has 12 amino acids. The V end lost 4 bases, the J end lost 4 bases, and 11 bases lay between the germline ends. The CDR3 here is CAWKEGGYEQYF. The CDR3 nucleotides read TGTGCCTGGAAAGAAGGGGGGTACGAGCAGTACTTC.

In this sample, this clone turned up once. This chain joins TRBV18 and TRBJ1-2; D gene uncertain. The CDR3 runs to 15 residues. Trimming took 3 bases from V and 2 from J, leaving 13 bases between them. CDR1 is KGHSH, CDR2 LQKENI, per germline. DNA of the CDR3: TGTGCCAGCTCACCCGGGTCTGGAACGAACTATGGCTACACCTTC. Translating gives CASSPGSGTNYGYTF.

CDR3 bases: TGTGCCAGCAGTGGAACTCGGGGAGGGTTTGAGACCCAGTACTTC. Its translation: CASSGTRGGFETQYF. The chain joins TRBV28 to TRBJ2-5; 7 positions agree with TRBD2. Germline CDR1 is MDHEN and CDR2 is SYDVKM. V lost 5 bases to trimming and J lost 5 bases; unmatched junction nucleotides: 11. This CDR3 has 15 amino acids.

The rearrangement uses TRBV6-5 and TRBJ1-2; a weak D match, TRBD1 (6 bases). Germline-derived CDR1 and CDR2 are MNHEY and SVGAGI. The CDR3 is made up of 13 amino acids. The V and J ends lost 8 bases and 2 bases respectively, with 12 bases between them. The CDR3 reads CASRRGPNYGYTF. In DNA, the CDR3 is TGTGCCAGCCGACGGGGGCCCAACTATGGCTACACCTTC.

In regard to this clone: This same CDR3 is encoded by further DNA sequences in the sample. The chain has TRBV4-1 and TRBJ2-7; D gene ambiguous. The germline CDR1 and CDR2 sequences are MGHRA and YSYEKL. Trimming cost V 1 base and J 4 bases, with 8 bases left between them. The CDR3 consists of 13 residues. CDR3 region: CASSQAPEYEQYF. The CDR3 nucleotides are TGCGCCAGCAGCCAAGCCCCTGAGTACGAGCAGTACTTC.

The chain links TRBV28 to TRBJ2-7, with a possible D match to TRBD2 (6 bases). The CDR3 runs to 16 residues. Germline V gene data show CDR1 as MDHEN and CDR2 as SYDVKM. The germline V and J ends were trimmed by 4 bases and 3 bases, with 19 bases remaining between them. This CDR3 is CASSSRIGGGIYEQYF. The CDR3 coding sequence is TGTGCCAGCAGTTCCCGGATTGGGGGAGGAATCTACGAGCAGTACTTC.

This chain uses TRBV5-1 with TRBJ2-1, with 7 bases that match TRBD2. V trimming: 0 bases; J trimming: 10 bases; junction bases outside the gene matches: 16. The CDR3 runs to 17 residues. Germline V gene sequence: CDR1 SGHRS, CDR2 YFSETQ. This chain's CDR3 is CASSLGGGSRNQGEQFF. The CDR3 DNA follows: TGCGCCAGCAGCTTGGGTGGCGGGAGTCGCAACCAAGGCGAGCAGTTCTTC.

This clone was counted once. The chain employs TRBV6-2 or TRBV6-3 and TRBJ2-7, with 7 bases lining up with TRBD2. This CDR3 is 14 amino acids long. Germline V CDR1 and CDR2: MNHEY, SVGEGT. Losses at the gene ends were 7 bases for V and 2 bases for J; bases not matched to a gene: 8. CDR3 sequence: CASNPAGTTYEQYF. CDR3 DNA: TGTGCCAGCAACCCAGCGGGAACTACCTACGAGCAGTACTTC.

The CDR3 region is CASSPDGSYEQYF. Written as DNA, the CDR3 is TGTGCCAGCAGCCCGGACGGCTCCTACGAGCAGTACTTC. The chain uses TRBV5-4 and TRBJ2-7; D gene uncertain. This CDR3 contains 13 residues. Germline-derived CDR1 and CDR2 are SGHNT and YYREEE (reference sequence). V lost 4 bases, J lost 0 bases, and 8 bases lay in between.

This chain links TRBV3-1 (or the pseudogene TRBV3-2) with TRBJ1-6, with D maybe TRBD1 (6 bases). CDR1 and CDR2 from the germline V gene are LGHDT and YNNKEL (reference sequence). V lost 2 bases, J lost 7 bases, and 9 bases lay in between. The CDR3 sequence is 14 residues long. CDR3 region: CASSQTGKNSPLHF. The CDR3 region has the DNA TGTGCCAGCAGCCAAACAGGGAAAAATTCACCCCTCCACTTT.

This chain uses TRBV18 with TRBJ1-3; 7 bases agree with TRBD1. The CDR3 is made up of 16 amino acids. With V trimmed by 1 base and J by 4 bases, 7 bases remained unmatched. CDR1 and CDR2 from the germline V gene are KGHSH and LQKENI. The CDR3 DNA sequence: TGTGCCAGCTCACCACAGACAGGGTCTAACGGAAACACCATATATTTT. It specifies CASSPQTGSNGNTIYF.

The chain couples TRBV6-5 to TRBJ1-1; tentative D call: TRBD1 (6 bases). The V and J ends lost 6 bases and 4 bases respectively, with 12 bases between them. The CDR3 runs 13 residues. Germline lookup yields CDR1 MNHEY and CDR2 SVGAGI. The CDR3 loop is CASRQGVVTEAFF. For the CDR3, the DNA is TGTGCCAGCAGACAGGGAGTCGTCACTGAAGCTTTCTTT.

CDR3 region: CAWSVQSNQPQHF. DNA of the CDR3: TGTGCCTGGAGTGTACAGTCTAATCAGCCCCAGCATTTT. The chain recombines TRBV30 with TRBJ1-5; no clear D. Per the germline V gene, CDR1 is GTSNPN and CDR2 is SVGIG (reference sequence). Trimming removed 0 bases at V and 4 bases at J, with 7 bases between. The CDR3 length is 13 residues. Variable domain in full (rest from reference TRBV30 and TRBJ1-5): SQTIHQWPATLVQPVGSPLSLECTVEGTSNPNLYWYRQAAGRGLQLLFYSVGIGQISSEVPQNLSASRPQDRQFILSSKKLLLSDSGFYLCAWSVQSNQPQHFGDGTRLSIL.

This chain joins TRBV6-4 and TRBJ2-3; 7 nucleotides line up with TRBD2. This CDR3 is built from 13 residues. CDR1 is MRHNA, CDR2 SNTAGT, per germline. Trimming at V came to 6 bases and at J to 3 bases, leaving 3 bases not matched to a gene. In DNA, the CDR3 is TGTGCCAGCAGAGATAGCGGGACAGATACGCAGTATTTT. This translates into CASRDSGTDTQYF.

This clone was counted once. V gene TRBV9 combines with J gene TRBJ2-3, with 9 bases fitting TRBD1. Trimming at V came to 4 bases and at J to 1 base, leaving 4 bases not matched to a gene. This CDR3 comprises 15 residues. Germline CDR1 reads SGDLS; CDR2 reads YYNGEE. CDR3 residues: CASSTRTGGTDTQYF. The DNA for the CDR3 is TGTGCCAGCAGCACCCGGACAGGGGGCACAGATACGCAGTATTTT.